The next 22 T cell receptor beta chains were all read from a single sample in a study of human T cells and chemical hapten exposure. Time point indicated: patch test 1, 2 weeks after DPC sensitization. Treatment defined: therapeutic diphenylcyclopropenone sensitization with weekly scalp DPC. Via MiXCR, TCRdb re-called the RACE reads, giving one row per CDR3 protein. Of around 150,000 distinct CDR3 sequences listed, about 15% are singletons. The specimen was whole blood, collected in connection with sensitization to the hapten diphenylcyclopropenone (DPC). All receptors come from a woman aged 25 to 39 with alopecia areata. Some clones in this sample may be carry-over from other donors' samples.

This clonotype has more than one count but fewer than ten. This sequence joins TRBV6-6 and TRBJ1-5, with D perhaps TRBD1 (5 bases). Deletions cut 2 bases from V and 5 bases from J, with 10 bases between. The CDR3 runs 14 residues. CDR1 and CDR2 from the germline V gene are MNHNY and SVGAGI (reference sequence). This CDR3 is CASSYEQVDQPQHF. The CDR3 DNA is TGTGCCAGCAGTTACGAACAGGTTGATCAGCCCCAGCATTTT.

V and J are TRBV6-6 and TRBJ2-1, with 7 bases that match TRBD2. Trimming took 2 bases from V and 9 from J; bases not matched to a gene: 1. The CDR3 is 12 amino acids. Germline CDR1 MNHNY, CDR2 SVGAGI (reference sequence). CDR3 protein: CASSYLAVEQFF. The CDR3 region has the DNA TGTGCCAGCAGTTACCTAGCGGTTGAGCAGTTCTTC.

This clonotype was seen a handful of times. The V and J genes are TRBV4-3 and TRBJ2-3; D unresolved. There are 13 residues in the CDR3. Between the trimmed V and J ends, which lost 1 base and 10 bases, there was a span of 12 bases. Germline CDR1 and CDR2: LGHNA and YSLEER. The CDR3 DNA sequence: TGCGCCAGCAGCCAAGCTTTGGGTAGAGCGCAGTATTTT. It translates to CASSQALGRAQYF.

This clonotype was detected only a few times. The genes are TRBV29-1 and TRBJ2-1; D might be TRBD2 (5 bases). V was clipped by 8 bases and J by 1 base, with 21 bases between them. The CDR3 is 16 residues long. Germline CDR1 reads SQVTM; CDR2 reads ANQGSEA. The CDR3 loop is CSKPEGSIASYNEQFF. CDR3 coding DNA: TGCAGCAAACCCGAAGGGAGCATCGCTTCCTACAATGAGCAGTTCTTC.

This clonotype was seen many times. The chain has TRBV10-3 and TRBJ1-2; D unclear. V shed 0 bases and J shed 3 bases, with 11 bases lying between them. The CDR3 has 15 amino acids. In germline, CDR1 is ENHRY, CDR2 SYGVKD. The CDR3 DNA reads as TGTGCCATCAGTGAGTCGGAGGGAAGCTACTATGGCTACACCTTC. This codes for CAISESEGSYYGYTF.

This clonotype was seen many times. The chain links TRBV15 to TRBJ2-1, with 7 bases identical to TRBD1. The CDR3 has 14 amino acids. Germline lookup yields CDR1 LNHNV and CDR2 YYDKDF (reference sequence). The V and J ends lost 3 bases and 4 bases, in that order; junction bases with no gene match: 3. CDR3 protein: CATSRGQQYNEQFF. CDR3 sequence (DNA): TGTGCCACCAGCAGGGGACAGCAGTACAATGAGCAGTTCTTC. Filled out from reference TRBV15 and TRBJ2-1, the complete variable domain reads DAMVIQNPRYQVTQFGKPVTLSCSQTLNHNVMYWYQQKSSQAPKLLFHYYDKDFNNEADTPDNFQSRRPNTSFCFLDIRSPGLGDTAMYLCATSRGQQYNEQFFGPGTRLTVL.

In this sample, this clonotype turned up a few times. The chain couples TRBV18 to TRBJ1-2; D perhaps matches TRBD1 (6 bases). The CDR3 sequence is 15 residues long. Germline-derived CDR1 and CDR2 are KGHSH and LQKENI. Trimming shortened V by 5 bases and J by 2 bases, and 15 bases separated the two germline ends. The DNA of the CDR3 is TGTGCCAGCTCAGACCAGACAGGCCAAAACTATGGCTACACCTTC. Translating gives CASSDQTGQNYGYTF.

This clonotype has a count of ten or more. The chain links TRBV14 to TRBJ1-1, with unresolved D. The CDR3 is made up of 14 amino acids. Per germline, CDR1 SGHDN and CDR2 FVKESK. V lost 2 bases, J lost 4 bases, and 11 bases lay in between. The CDR3 here is CASSQSLGPTEAFF. The CDR3 DNA reads as TGTGCCAGCAGCCAATCTCTTGGGCCCACTGAAGCTTTCTTT. Drawing the rest from reference TRBV14 and TRBJ1-1, the complete variable domain is EAGVTQFPSHSVIEKGQTVTLRCDPISGHDNLYWYRRVMGKEIKFLLHFVKESKQDESGMPNNRFLAERTGGTYSTLKVQPAELEDSGVYFCASSQSLGPTEAFFGQGTRLTVV.

This clonotype was picked up a small number of times. This sequence joins TRBV5-1 and TRBJ2-7; 9 nucleotides agree with TRBD2. Trimming at V came to 0 bases and at J to 2 bases, leaving 9 bases not matched to a gene. This CDR3 is 17 amino acids long. Germline lookup yields CDR1 SGHRS and CDR2 YFSETQ. The DNA of the CDR3 is TGCGCCAGCAGCTTGGGTCTAGCGGGACAAGGGGCCTACGAGCAGTACTTC. Protein: CASSLGLAGQGAYEQYF.

For the CDR3, the DNA is TGCAGCGTTCGAACAGGGGCAGATAATTCACCCCTCCACTTT. Translated: CSVRTGADNSPLHF. This chain joins TRBV29-1 and TRBJ1-6, with TRBD1 matching over 7 bases. The CDR3 is 14 residues long. Germline V CDR1 and CDR2: SQVTM, ANQGSEA. Germline trimming cut 5 bases from V and 5 bases from J; bases unmatched to any gene: 6. Combining the CDR3 with reference TRBV29-1 and TRBJ1-6 gives the whole variable domain SAVISQKPSRDICQRGTSLTIQCQVDSQVTMMFWYRQQPGQSLTLIATANQGSEATYESGFVIDKFPISRPNLTFSTLTVSNMSPEDSSIYLCSVRTGADNSPLHFGNGTRLTVT.

This chain links TRBV7-9 with TRBJ2-1; possibly TRBD2 for D (7 bases). Looked up from germline, CDR1 is SEHNR and CDR2 is FQNEAQ (reference sequence). The CDR3 covers 14 residues. The V gene lost 7 bases and the J gene lost 7 bases, with 17 bases spanning the gap. This chain's CDR3 is CASTRGGQPNEQFF. In DNA form, the CDR3 reads TGTGCCAGCACACGCGGGGGCCAACCAAATGAGCAGTTCTTC.

This clonotype showed up just a few times. The chain carries TRBV29-1 and TRBJ2-2; a possible D gene is TRBD1 (7 bases). Germline lookup yields CDR1 SQVTM and CDR2 ANQGSEA. V dropped 7 bases and J dropped 0 bases, with 12 bases sitting between them. The CDR3 length is 14 residues. DNA of the CDR3: TGCAGCGCCGCAGGGGGGCCGAACACCGGGGAGCTGTTTTTT. Its protein is CSAAGGPNTGELFF.

This clonotype was seen more than once but under ten times. This sequence joins TRBV6-1 and TRBJ1-2; TRBD1 agrees at 7 bases. Germline V gene lookup returns CDR1 MNHNS and CDR2 SASEGT. This CDR3 has 14 residues. V lost 7 bases and J lost 6; bases outside the gene matches: 11. Here the CDR3 reads CASIDREVSNGYTF. CDR3 nucleotide sequence: TGTGCCAGCATCGACAGGGAAGTCTCGAATGGCTACACCTTC.

This clonotype has only a few counts. This CDR3 is CASSYSERPGTQYF. The CDR3 DNA reads as TGTGCCAGCAGTTACTCGGAGCGGCCAGGGACCCAGTACTTC. This chain links TRBV6-6 with TRBJ2-5; weak D call: TRBD2 (5 bases). Germline lookup yields CDR1 MNHNY and CDR2 SVGAGI (reference sequence). CDR3 length equals 14 residues. The V end was cut by 0 bases, the J end by 7 bases, with 12 bases between.

J is TRBJ1-3 and V is TRBV7-8; D is possibly TRBD1 (6 bases). V lost 6 bases to trimming and J lost 3 bases, with 15 bases between them. The CDR3 is made up of 15 amino acids. CDR1 and CDR2 (germline): SGHVS, FQNEAQ. The CDR3 nucleotides are TGTGCCAGCAGGATGGGGGGGGCGAGTGGAAACACCATATATTTT. Translating gives CASRMGGASGNTIYF.

This chain connects TRBV6-1 to TRBJ1-4; no firm D call. The germline gives CDR1 MNHNS, CDR2 SASEGT. V was cut by 1 base and J by 5 bases, with 5 bases left in between. CDR3 length: 13 amino acids. The CDR3 nucleotides read TGTGCCAGCAGTGAAGGACGGAATGAAAAACTGTTTTTT. Its translation is CASSEGRNEKLFF.

V usage is TRBV5-4 and J usage is TRBJ2-3; 7 bases line up with TRBD1. The CDR3 runs 15 residues. Germline V gives CDR1 SGHNT, CDR2 YYREEE (reference sequence). Unmatched junction bases numbered 10, after V lost 4 bases and J lost 5 bases. This CDR3 is CASSLTGQSRDTQYF. CDR3 sequence (DNA): TGTGCCAGCAGCCTAACGGGACAGAGTAGAGATACGCAGTATTTT.

This clonotype was seen only a few times. The chain recombines TRBV18 with TRBJ1-5; D may be TRBD1 (6 bases). This CDR3 is built from 15 residues. Trimming pared 1 base from V and 7 bases from J, leaving 14 bases between. Germline CDR1 and CDR2: KGHSH and LQKENI. This chain's CDR3 is CASSPHNRDGQPQHF. The CDR3 coding sequence is TGTGCCAGCTCACCACATAACAGGGATGGGCAGCCCCAGCATTTT.

The rearrangement uses TRBV6-2 or TRBV6-3 and TRBJ1-2, with a weak D call TRBD1 (5 bases). Deletions cut 2 bases from V and 2 bases from J, with 24 bases between. The germline V gene has CDR1 MNHEY and CDR2 SVGEGT. The CDR3 is made up of 19 amino acids. CDR3 sequence (DNA): TGTGCCAGCAGTTACATTACGCCTCCCAGGACACCTTTGAACTATGGCTACACCTTC. It is translated as CASSYITPPRTPLNYGYTF.

This clonotype has a handful of counts. The V gene is TRBV7-3, the J gene TRBJ2-2, with 8 bases that match TRBD2. The CDR3 is 15 amino acids. V dropped 4 bases and J dropped 5; count of bases not matched to a gene: 6. CDR1 is SGHTA and CDR2 is FQGTGA in the germline V gene. The CDR3 nucleotides are TGTGCCAGCAGCTCGAGCGGGGGCGGAACCGGGGAGCTGTTTTTT. Encoded protein: CASSSSGGGTGELFF.

The chain joins TRBV4-3 to TRBJ2-1; D perhaps matches TRBD2 (6 bases). Germline CDR1 and CDR2: LGHNA and YSLEER. Trimming pared 4 bases from V and 0 bases from J, leaving 13 bases between. The CDR3 has 16 residues. Here the CDR3 DNA reads TGCGCCAGCAGCCCCCCAGGGACTCGCTCCTACAATGAGCAGTTCTTC. Its protein product is CASSPPGTRSYNEQFF.

This clonotype was seen only a few times. This sequence joins TRBV27 and TRBJ1-6; 8 bases are shared with TRBD1. Germline CDR1 is MNHEY and CDR2 is SMNVEV (reference sequence). V shed 8 bases, J shed 3 bases, and the junction held 9 bases outside the gene matches. The CDR3 sequence is 16 residues long. The CDR3 region is CASGGRTGIYNSPLHF. CDR3 coding DNA: TGTGCCAGCGGCGGGCGGACAGGGATCTATAATTCACCCCTCCACTTT.